One and the same sample provided the 14 T cell receptor beta chains below, sequenced in a study of shared clonotypes between healthy human individuals. Some clones are missing from TCRdb's copy, which holds only in-frame ones; the method was immunoSEQ multiplex PCR. The sample shows about 1 million clones, around 76% of them seen only once. Specimen: memory CD4+ T cells sorted from blood. Subset reported: CD45RA-negative fraction. The origin of the receptors is a man aged 18 to 30 in good health.

The chain links TRBV6-6 to TRBJ2-1; 10 bases map to TRBD1. The CDR3 spans 15 residues. J was trimmed by 5 bases and V by 5 bases; bases with no gene match: 6. The germline CDR1 and CDR2 sequences are MNHNY and SVGAGI (reference sequence). The CDR3 DNA sequence: TGTGCCAGCAGTGGCCGGGACAGGGGCAACAATGAGCAGTTCTTC. Translated: CASSGRDRGNNEQFF.

V and J are TRBV2 and TRBJ2-3; TRBD2 is a possible D gene (5 bases). Germline values: CDR1 SNHLY, CDR2 FYNNEI. This CDR3 comprises 13 residues. Trimming pared 5 bases from V and 1 base from J, leaving 7 bases between. CDR3 residues: CASSRGGTDTQYF. In DNA form, the CDR3 reads TGTGCCAGCAGTCGGGGTGGCACAGATACGCAGTATTTT. The whole variable domain, filled in from reference TRBV2 and TRBJ2-3, reads EPEVTQTPSHQVTQMGQEVILRCVPISNHLYFYWYRQILGQKVEFLVSFYNNEISEKSEIFDDQFSVERPDGSNFTLKIRSTKLEDSAMYFCASSRGGTDTQYFGPGTRLTVL.

Concerning this clone: This sample also contains other DNA sequences that code for the same CDR3. This chain connects TRBV28 to TRBJ2-7, with 7 bases fitting TRBD2. The CDR3 consists of 14 residues. Germline V gene lookup returns CDR1 MDHEN and CDR2 SYDVKM. J was trimmed by 0 bases and V by 2 bases; bases with no gene match: 1. CDR3 amino acids: CASSLAGVSYEQYF. Here the CDR3 DNA reads TGTGCCAGCAGTTTAGCGGGAGTCTCCTACGAGCAGTACTTC.

There are many counts of this clone. This chain connects TRBV7-9 to TRBJ1-2; 9 bases line up with TRBD1. Trimming took 1 base from V and 7 from J; bases not matched to a gene: 10. The V gene's germline CDR1 is SEHNR and CDR2 FQNEAQ (reference sequence). The CDR3 spans 16 residues. In nucleotides, the CDR3 is TGTGCCAGCAGCTTAGAAGGAGGGACAGGGAAGAGTGGCTACACCTTC. This gives the protein CASSLEGGTGKSGYTF. Using reference TRBV7-9 and TRBJ1-2 for the parts outside the CDR3, the full variable domain is DTGVSQNPRHKITKRGQNVTFRCDPISEHNRLYWYRQTLGQGPEFLTYFQNEAQLEKSRLLSDRFSAERPKGSFSTLEIQRTEQGDSAMYLCASSLEGGTGKSGYTFGSGTRLTVV.

This clone appeared a single time. J is TRBJ1-4 and V is TRBV2; D call uncertain. In germline, CDR1 is SNHLY, CDR2 FYNNEI. V gave up 6 bases and J gave up 13 bases, with 12 bases separating them. There are 11 residues in the CDR3. CDR3 in DNA: TGTGCCAGCAGGGTCAAGGAGGGACTGTTTTTT. Its protein product is CASRVKEGLFF.

About this clone itself: Only one base separates this from a far larger clonotype, so it likely reflects a read error. Other DNA sequences in the same sample also yield this CDR3. The chain joins TRBV7-2 to TRBJ2-7, with 7 bases fitting TRBD2. The CDR3 is made up of 14 amino acids. Per germline, CDR1 SGHTA and CDR2 FQGNSA. Trimming at V came to 2 bases and at J to 0 bases, leaving 1 base not matched to a gene. CDR3 sequence reads: CASSLSGNSYEQYF. The CDR3 DNA sequence: TGTGCCAGCAGCTTAAGCGGGAACTCCTACGAGCAGTACTTC. The full variable domain, in which reference TRBV7-2 and TRBJ2-7 provide the parts outside the CDR3, is GAGVSQSPSNKVTEKGKDVELRCDPISGHTALYWYRQSLGQGLEFLIYFQGNSAPDKSGLPSDRFSAERTGGSVSTLTIQRTQQEDSAVYLCASSLSGNSYEQYFGPGTRLTVT.

The chain joins TRBV10-3 to TRBJ2-1, with 9 bases identical to TRBD1. Trimming took 11 bases from V and 0 from J; bases not matched to a gene: 5. Germline values: CDR1 ENHRY, CDR2 SYGVKD. The CDR3 spans 14 residues. The CDR3 loop is CAGGQGSSYNEQFF. The CDR3 nucleotides are TGTGCCGGCGGACAGGGGAGCTCCTACAATGAGCAGTTCTTC.

The chain is built from TRBV21-1 and TRBJ1-5; the tabulated D call, TRBD1, remains unverified against the DNA. TRBV21-1 is classified as a pseudogene. The CDR3 consists of 14 residues. The CDR3 sequence is CASNQGFGNQPQHF. The DNA for the CDR3 is TGTGCCAGCAACCAGGGGTTTGGCAATCAGCCCCAGCATTTT.

This clone was picked up one time. The V and J genes are TRBV11-2 and TRBJ2-7; 10 bases are shared with TRBD2. Looked up from germline, CDR1 is SGHAT and CDR2 is FQNNGV. CDR3 length: 15 amino acids. J lost 6 bases, V lost 0 bases, and 5 bases had no gene match. This CDR3 reads CASSLEASGSPEQYF. In DNA, the CDR3 is TGTGCCAGCAGCTTAGAGGCTAGCGGGAGTCCCGAGCAGTACTTC.

This clone was counted a single time. CDR3 DNA: TGTGCCAGTATCGACGGGAGCTTGGGAACCGGGGAGCTGTTTTTT. This translates into CASIDGSLGTGELFF. The chain employs TRBV19 and TRBJ2-2, with D maybe TRBD2 (6 bases). With 7 bases removed from V and 5 bases from J, the gap between germline ends came to 17 bases. CDR3 length equals 15 residues. Germline-derived CDR1 and CDR2 are LNHDA and SQIVND (reference sequence).

In the case of this clone: A much larger clone differs from this one at a single base, so this may be a read error. Other nucleotide sequences from this sample produce the same CDR3. The chain combines TRBV9 with TRBJ2-1; D is undetermined. V was pared by 0 bases and J by 3 bases, with 4 bases between. Per the germline V gene, CDR1 is SGDLS and CDR2 is YYNGEE. The CDR3 contains 13 residues. This chain's CDR3 is CASSVGDYNEQFF. As DNA, the CDR3 is TGTGCCAGCAGCGTAGGGGACTACAATGAGCAGTTCTTC.

This clone was seen more than once but under ten times. V and J are TRBV4-1 and TRBJ1-2, with a tentative D call TRBD1 (5 bases). V shed 0 bases and J shed 8 bases, with 13 bases lying between them. This CDR3 contains 14 residues. CDR1 is MGHRA and CDR2 is YSYEKL in the germline V gene. DNA for the CDR3: TGCGCCAGCAGCCAAGAAGGGACGGCGGTGGGCTACACCTTC. Translated: CASSQEGTAVGYTF.

V is TRBV5-1 and J is TRBJ2-2; 13 nucleotides line up with TRBD2. This CDR3 is 16 amino acids long. Germline V gene data show CDR1 as SGHRS and CDR2 as YFSETQ. The trim removed 3 bases at V and 3 bases at J, leaving 2 bases unmatched. The CDR3 loop is CASSSGLAGYTGELFF. Here the CDR3 DNA reads TGCGCCAGCAGCTCGGGACTAGCGGGATACACCGGGGAGCTGTTTTTT.

The chain couples TRBV7-2 to TRBJ2-2; tentative D call: TRBD1 (5 bases). Germline lookup yields CDR1 SGHTA and CDR2 FQGNSA. V was clipped by 1 base and J by 7 bases, with 10 bases between them. This CDR3 spans 14 amino acids. As DNA, the CDR3 is TGTGCCAGCAGCTTAGTAGGGGTGAGCGGGGAGCTGTTTTTT. Protein: CASSLVGVSGELFF.